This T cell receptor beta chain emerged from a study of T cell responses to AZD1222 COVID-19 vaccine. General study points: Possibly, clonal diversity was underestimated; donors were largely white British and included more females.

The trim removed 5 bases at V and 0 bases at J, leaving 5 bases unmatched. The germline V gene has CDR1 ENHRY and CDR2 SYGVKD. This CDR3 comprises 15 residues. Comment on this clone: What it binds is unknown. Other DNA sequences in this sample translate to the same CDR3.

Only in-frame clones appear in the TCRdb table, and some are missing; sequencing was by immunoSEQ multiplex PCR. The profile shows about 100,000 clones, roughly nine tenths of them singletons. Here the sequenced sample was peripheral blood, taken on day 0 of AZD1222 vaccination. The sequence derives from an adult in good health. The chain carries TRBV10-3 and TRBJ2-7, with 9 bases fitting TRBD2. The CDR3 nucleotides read TGTGCCATCAGTAGAGGACTAGCGAGCTCCTACGAGCAGTACTTC. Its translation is CAISRGLASSYEQYF.